Detailed here is one T cell receptor beta chain. Its antigen is undetermined. This CDR3 comprises 13 residues. The V end lost 1 base, the J end lost 2 bases, and 4 bases lay between the germline ends. Germline V gene data show CDR1 as SGHVS and CDR2 as FNYEAQ. This sample is part of a study of T cell repertoires in cytomegalovirus infection. Study summary: CMV epitopes used comprised recently identified HLA-C-restricted ones and well-studied HLA-B-restricted ones.

A single record per CDR3 protein comes from TCRdb applying MiXCR to the reads. The repertoire includes around 100,000 distinct CDR3 sequences, less than 55% of them detected once, and around 70% sits in the top ten. The sample was CD8+ T cells from cultured PBMCs, taken from culture after CMV antigen stimulation. The sequence derives from a human donor in good health (CMV status not recorded). Some clones in this sample may be carry-over from other donors' samples. The gene calls are TRBV7-6 and TRBJ2-3; D gene ambiguous. The CDR3 DNA sequence: TGTGCCAGCAGCTTAGAACCCACAGATACGCAGTATTTT. It is translated as CASSLEPTDTQYF.